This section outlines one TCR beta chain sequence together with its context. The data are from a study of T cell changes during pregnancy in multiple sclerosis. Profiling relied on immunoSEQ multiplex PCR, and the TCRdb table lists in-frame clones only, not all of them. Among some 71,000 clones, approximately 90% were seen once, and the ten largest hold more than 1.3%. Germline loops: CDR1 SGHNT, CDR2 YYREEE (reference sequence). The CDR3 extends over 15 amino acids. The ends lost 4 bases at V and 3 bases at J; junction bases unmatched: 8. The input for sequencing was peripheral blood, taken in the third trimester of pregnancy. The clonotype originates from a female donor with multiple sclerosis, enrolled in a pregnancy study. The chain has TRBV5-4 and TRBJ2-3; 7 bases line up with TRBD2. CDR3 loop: CASSPTAGETDTQYF. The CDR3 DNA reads TGTGCCAGCAGCCCAACGGCGGGGGAGACAGATACGCAGTATTTT.